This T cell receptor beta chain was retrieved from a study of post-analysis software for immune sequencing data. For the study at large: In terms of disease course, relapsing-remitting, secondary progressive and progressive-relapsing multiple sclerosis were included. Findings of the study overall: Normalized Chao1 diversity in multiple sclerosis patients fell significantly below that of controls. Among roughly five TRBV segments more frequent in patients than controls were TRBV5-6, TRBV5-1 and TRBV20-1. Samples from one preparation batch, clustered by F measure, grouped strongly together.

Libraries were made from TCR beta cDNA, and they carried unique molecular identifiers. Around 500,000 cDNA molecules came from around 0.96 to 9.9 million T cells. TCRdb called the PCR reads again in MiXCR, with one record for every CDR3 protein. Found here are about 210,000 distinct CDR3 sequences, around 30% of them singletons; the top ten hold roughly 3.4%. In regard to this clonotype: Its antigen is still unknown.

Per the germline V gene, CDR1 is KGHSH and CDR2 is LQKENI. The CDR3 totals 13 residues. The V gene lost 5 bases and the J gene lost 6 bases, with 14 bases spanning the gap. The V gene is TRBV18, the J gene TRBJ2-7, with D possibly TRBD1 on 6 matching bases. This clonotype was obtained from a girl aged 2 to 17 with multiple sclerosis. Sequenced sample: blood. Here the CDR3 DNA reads TGTGCCAGCTCAGATGACAGGATGGCCGAGCAGTACTTC. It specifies CASSDDRMAEQYF.